A selection of T cell receptor beta chains follows, all from one sample in a study of T cells in Graves' hyperthyroidism and ophthalmopathy. TCRdb reprocessed the multiplex PCR reads with MiXCR, giving one entry per CDR3 protein. The sample holds 600,000 to 700,000 distinct CDR3 sequences; roughly 14% are singletons and the top ten take about 3.9%. Sequenced material: blood. These TCRs come from a woman between 40 and 50 years old with Graves' ophthalmopathy. The CDR3 runs from the conserved cysteine through the conserved F or W. D genes are given only for firm matches. Size values are once, few and many counts, or a class for expanded clones, and some rows have none.

J gene: TRBJ2-7
V gene: TRBV10-3
D gene: .
clone size: many
CDR3 DNA: TGTGCCATCAAGTCTGGCACCTCCTACGAGCAGTACTTC
CDR3 protein: CAIKSGTSYEQYF

J gene: TRBJ2-1
V gene: TRBV11-2
D gene: TRBD2
clone size: few
CDR3 DNA: TGTGCCAGCAGCCGGGGACTAGCGGGACAGTGGAATGAGCAGTTCTTC
CDR3 protein: CASSRGLAGQWNEQFF

J gene: TRBJ1-2
V gene: TRBV15
D gene: .
clone size: many
CDR3 DNA: TGTGCCACCAGCAGATCCGACACCACTAACTATGGCTACACCTTC
CDR3 protein: CATSRSDTTNYGYTF

J gene: TRBJ2-4
V gene: TRBV7-9
D gene: TRBD2
clone size: few
CDR3 DNA: TGTGCCAGCAGCTTACTCCGGGGGGACATTCAGTACTTC
CDR3 protein: CASSLLRGDIQYF

J gene: TRBJ2-6
V gene: TRBV29-1
D gene: TRBD1
clone size: many
CDR3 DNA: TGCAGCGCTCACGGACAGGGTGTTGATGGGGCCAACGTCCTGACTTTC
CDR3 protein: CSAHGQGVDGANVLTF

J gene: TRBJ2-2
V gene: TRBV28
D gene: .
clone size: few
CDR3 DNA: TGTGCCAGCAGTTTAGCCCTCGGGGACACCGGGGAGCTGTTTTTT
CDR3 protein: CASSLALGDTGELFF

J gene: TRBJ1-2
V gene: TRBV6-5
D gene: TRBD1
clone size: many
CDR3 DNA: TGTGCCAGCAAACTGACAGGGGGGTATTATGGCTACACCTTC
CDR3 protein: CASKLTGGYYGYTF

J gene: TRBJ1-2
V gene: TRBV2
D gene: .
clone size: many
CDR3 DNA: TGTGCCAGCAGTGGACGTCGAGAGCGGGGCTACACCTTC
CDR3 protein: CASSGRRERGYTF

J gene: TRBJ2-2
V gene: TRBV29-1
D gene: .
clone size: .
CDR3 DNA: TGCAGCGTTTCCGGGGCGGGGTACACCGGGGAGCTGTTTTTT
CDR3 protein: CSVSGAGYTGELFF

J gene: TRBJ2-5
V gene: TRBV20-1
D gene: .
clone size: many
CDR3 DNA: TGCAGTGCTATCAGAGGGGAGACCCAGTACTTC
CDR3 protein: CSAIRGETQYF

J gene: TRBJ2-5
V gene: TRBV15
D gene: TRBD1
clone size: many
CDR3 DNA: TGTGCCACCAGCAGGGACAGGGGGCCTGAGACCCAGTACTTC
CDR3 protein: CATSRDRGPETQYF

J gene: TRBJ2-7
V gene: TRBV28
D gene: .
clone size: many
CDR3 DNA: TGTGCCAGCAGTTTAAGGGGTATCACAGGCTACGAGCAGTACTTC
CDR3 protein: CASSLRGITGYEQYF

J gene: TRBJ1-1
V gene: TRBV20-1
D gene: .
clone size: many
CDR3 DNA: TGCAGTGCCCAAGACAGGATTTCTATGAACACTGAAGCTTTCTTT
CDR3 protein: CSAQDRISMNTEAFF

J gene: TRBJ1-2
V gene: TRBV5-1
D gene: .
clone size: many
CDR3 DNA: TGCGCCAGCAGCTTGTTCCCCCTACAGACAAACTATGGCTACACCTTC
CDR3 protein: CASSLFPLQTNYGYTF

J gene: TRBJ2-4
V gene: TRBV28
D gene: TRBD1
clone size: many
CDR3 DNA: TGTGCCAGCAGTCCACCCGACAGGGGCCGAACCCTAGCCAAAAACATTCAGTACTTC
CDR3 protein: CASSPPDRGRTLAKNIQYF

J gene: TRBJ2-5
V gene: TRBV11-2
D gene: .
clone size: .
CDR3 DNA: TGTGCCAGCAGCCCCCCGGAGAGGAGGGAGACCCAGTACTTC
CDR3 protein: CASSPPERRETQYF

J gene: TRBJ1-6
V gene: TRBV2
D gene: .
clone size: many
CDR3 DNA: TGTGCCAGCGGGGGATCAAAATATAATTCACCCCTCCACTTT
CDR3 protein: CASGGSKYNSPLHF

J gene: TRBJ1-5
V gene: TRBV27
D gene: .
clone size: .
CDR3 DNA: TGTGCCAGCAGTGTTTTTGGAAATCAGCCCCAGCATTTT
CDR3 protein: CASSVFGNQPQHF

J gene: TRBJ1-3
V gene: TRBV18
D gene: .
clone size: few
CDR3 DNA: TGTGCCAGCTCACCAAGCCTCCCAGGTGGAAACACCATATATTTT
CDR3 protein: CASSPSLPGGNTIYF

J gene: TRBJ2-7
V gene: TRBV5-1
D gene: .
clone size: many
CDR3 DNA: TGCGCCAGCAGCAACGGACATATGTCCTACGAGCAGTACTTC
CDR3 protein: CASSNGHMSYEQYF

J gene: TRBJ1-5
V gene: TRBV12-3/TRBV12-4
D gene: TRBD1
clone size: many
CDR3 DNA: TGTGCCAGCAGTGACAGGGGGGGTCAGCCCCAGCATTTT
CDR3 protein: CASSDRGGQPQHF

J gene: TRBJ1-2
V gene: TRBV30
D gene: TRBD1
clone size: .
CDR3 DNA: TGTGCCTGGAGTGAGCGAGGACAGGCCTCCCTCGTCGGCTACACCTTC
CDR3 protein: CAWSERGQASLVGYTF

J gene: TRBJ2-2
V gene: TRBV4-1
D gene: .
clone size: .
CDR3 DNA: TGCGCCAGCAGATGGGTCGGCACCGGGGAGCTGTTTTTT
CDR3 protein: CASRWVGTGELFF

J gene: TRBJ2-5
V gene: TRBV7-9
D gene: .
clone size: few
CDR3 DNA: TGTGTCAGCATCGGGACCCTAGGGGAGACCCAGTACTTC
CDR3 protein: CVSIGTLGETQYF

J gene: TRBJ2-5
V gene: TRBV20-1
D gene: TRBD2
clone size: .
CDR3 DNA: TGCAGTGCTAGCGTAGCGGGAGGGCGGGAGATCCAGTACTTC
CDR3 protein: CSASVAGGREIQYF

J gene: TRBJ1-1
V gene: TRBV11-2
D gene: TRBD1
clone size: many
CDR3 DNA: TGTGCCAGCAGGGGCCGACAGGGATTGAACACTGAAGCTTTCTTT
CDR3 protein: CASRGRQGLNTEAFF

J gene: TRBJ2-7
V gene: TRBV5-1
D gene: .
clone size: few
CDR3 DNA: TGCGCCAGCAGCGCCGGGGCTAGCTACGAGCAGTACTTC
CDR3 protein: CASSAGASYEQYF

J gene: TRBJ1-1
V gene: TRBV30
D gene: TRBD1
clone size: few
CDR3 DNA: TGTGCCTGGAGTGTTGGACAGGGGACCACTGAAGCTTTCTTT
CDR3 protein: CAWSVGQGTTEAFF

J gene: TRBJ1-5
V gene: TRBV10-3
D gene: .
clone size: many
CDR3 DNA: TGTGCCATCAGTGAGGGGTCCGATAGCAATCAGCCCCAGCATTTT
CDR3 protein: CAISEGSDSNQPQHF

J gene: TRBJ2-7
V gene: TRBV15
D gene: .
clone size: once
CDR3 DNA: TGTGCCACCAGCAGAGATACTATCTCCTCCTACGAGCAGTACTTC
CDR3 protein: CATSRDTISSYEQYF

J gene: TRBJ1-1
V gene: TRBV6-5
D gene: .
clone size: many
CDR3 DNA: TGTGCCAGCAGTTGGTCCGGGGGAAACACTGAAGCTTTCTTT
CDR3 protein: CASSWSGGNTEAFF

J gene: TRBJ1-1
V gene: TRBV6-1
D gene: .
clone size: once
CDR3 DNA: TGTGCCAGCAGTAGGTCAGGTACGAACACTGAAGCTTTCTTT
CDR3 protein: CASSRSGTNTEAFF

J gene: TRBJ1-1
V gene: TRBV28
D gene: .
clone size: many
CDR3 DNA: TGTGCCAGCAGCGGGGGTCAGGGTTTGGGGCGAGACACTGAAGCTTTCTTT
CDR3 protein: CASSGGQGLGRDTEAFF

J gene: TRBJ1-1
V gene: TRBV18
D gene: .
clone size: .
CDR3 DNA: TGTGCCAGCTCACCTTCTTCTCGGACTGAAGCTTTCTTT
CDR3 protein: CASSPSSRTEAFF

J gene: TRBJ2-7
V gene: TRBV27
D gene: .
clone size: many
CDR3 DNA: TGTGCCACCCGGACTACCAGTGTAGCGAACGAGCAGTACTTC
CDR3 protein: CATRTTSVANEQYF

J gene: TRBJ2-5
V gene: TRBV10-3
D gene: TRBD1
clone size: .
CDR3 DNA: TGTGCCATCAGGAGGGACAGGGGGCGCGAGACCCAGTACTTC
CDR3 protein: CAIRRDRGRETQYF

J gene: TRBJ2-7
V gene: TRBV11-1
D gene: TRBD1
clone size: many
CDR3 DNA: TGTGCCAGCAGCTACAGGGGGAACGAGCGCGAGCAGTACTTC
CDR3 protein: CASSYRGNEREQYF

J gene: TRBJ1-3
V gene: TRBV27
D gene: .
clone size: few
CDR3 DNA: TGTGCCAGCAGTCCTACAGGGATCTCTGGAAACACCATATATTTT
CDR3 protein: CASSPTGISGNTIYF

J gene: TRBJ1-2
V gene: TRBV7-2
D gene: .
clone size: many
CDR3 DNA: TGTGCCAGTTCTCGGACAGCCCCGAACTATGGCTACACCTTC
CDR3 protein: CASSRTAPNYGYTF

J gene: TRBJ2-3
V gene: TRBV19
D gene: .
clone size: many
CDR3 DNA: TGTGCCAGTAGTCCTTTTGGGGGCACAGATACGCAGTATTTT
CDR3 protein: CASSPFGGTDTQYF

J gene: TRBJ2-4
V gene: TRBV20-1
D gene: .
clone size: .
CDR3 DNA: TGCAGTGCTAGAGGGGACTCAGTAGCCAAAAACATTCAGTACTTC
CDR3 protein: CSARGDSVAKNIQYF

J gene: TRBJ1-5
V gene: TRBV19
D gene: .
clone size: .
CDR3 DNA: TGTGCCAGTAGTCCAGGGACCTTACAGCAGCCCCAGCATTTT
CDR3 protein: CASSPGTLQQPQHF

J gene: TRBJ2-7
V gene: TRBV28
D gene: .
clone size: few
CDR3 DNA: TGTGCCAGCAACCAACCGGGACTCCGCTCCTACGAGCAGTACTTC
CDR3 protein: CASNQPGLRSYEQYF

J gene: TRBJ1-6
V gene: TRBV6-1
D gene: TRBD1
clone size: .
CDR3 DNA: TGTGCCAGCAGGCCAACAGGGGTCCCTAATTCACCCCTCCACTTT
CDR3 protein: CASRPTGVPNSPLHF

J gene: TRBJ2-5
V gene: TRBV7-3
D gene: .
clone size: many
CDR3 DNA: TGTGCCAGCAGCTTAACCGGCGCACAGACCCAGTACTTC
CDR3 protein: CASSLTGAQTQYF